The clone carrying this TCR beta chain has a count of ten or more. Its antigen is unidentified. The sample is drawn from a study of T-cell memory formation after mild COVID-19. Study background: Among the donors, TCR clusters were largely specific to each donor.

This CDR3 is 14 amino acids long. Germline loops: CDR1 SGHRS, CDR2 YFSETQ. The germline V and J ends were trimmed by 0 bases and 6 bases, with 12 bases remaining between them. Notes on the study in general: Clones contracting across day 15 to 85 had a balanced CD4/CD8 profile; later expanding clones leaned CD4+.

TCRdb processed the 5' RACE reads anew with MiXCR; each CDR3 protein has one entry. The sample shows 200,000 to 300,000 distinct CDR3 sequences, roughly 14% of them seen only once. This receptor was obtained from an adult woman who had mild COVID-19 (a few samples of this study predate the infection). Cell type and time point are not known. Sequencing was carried out using PBMCs or a T cell subset sorted from them (not recorded which). The rearrangement uses TRBV5-1 and TRBJ1-1; D unresolved. The CDR3 is CASSLEGRRAEAFF. The CDR3 bases are TGCGCCAGCAGCTTGGAAGGCCGCAGAGCTGAAGCTTTCTTT.